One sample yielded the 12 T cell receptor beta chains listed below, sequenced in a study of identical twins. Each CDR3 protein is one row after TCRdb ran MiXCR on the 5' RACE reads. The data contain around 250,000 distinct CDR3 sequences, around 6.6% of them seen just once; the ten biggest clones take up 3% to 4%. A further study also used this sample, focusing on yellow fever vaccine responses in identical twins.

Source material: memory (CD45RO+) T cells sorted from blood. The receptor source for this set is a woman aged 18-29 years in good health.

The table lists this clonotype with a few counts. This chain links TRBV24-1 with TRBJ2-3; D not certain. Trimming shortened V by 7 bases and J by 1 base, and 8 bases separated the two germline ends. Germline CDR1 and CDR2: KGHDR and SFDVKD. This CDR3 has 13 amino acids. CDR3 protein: CATSETRTDTQYF. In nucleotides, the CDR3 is TGTGCCACCAGCGAGACTCGCACAGATACGCAGTATTTT.

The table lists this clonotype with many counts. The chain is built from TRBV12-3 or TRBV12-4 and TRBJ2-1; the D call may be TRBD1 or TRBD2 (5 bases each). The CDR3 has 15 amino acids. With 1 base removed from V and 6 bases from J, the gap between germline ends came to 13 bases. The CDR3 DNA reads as TGTGCCAGCAGTTTAGAGTTCGGGGCGCGCAATGAGCAGTTCTTC. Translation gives CASSLEFGARNEQFF.

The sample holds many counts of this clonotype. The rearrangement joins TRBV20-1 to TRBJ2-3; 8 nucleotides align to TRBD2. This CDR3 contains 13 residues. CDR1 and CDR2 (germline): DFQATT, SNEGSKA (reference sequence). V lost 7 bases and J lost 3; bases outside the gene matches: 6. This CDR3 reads CSERSGGTDTQYF. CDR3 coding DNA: TGCAGTGAGAGGAGCGGGGGTACAGATACGCAGTATTTT.

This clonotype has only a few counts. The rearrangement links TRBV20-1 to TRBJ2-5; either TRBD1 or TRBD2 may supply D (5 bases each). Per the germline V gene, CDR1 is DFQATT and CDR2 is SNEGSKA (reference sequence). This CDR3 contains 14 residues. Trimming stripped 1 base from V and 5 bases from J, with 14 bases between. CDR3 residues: CSARVLGRDETQYF. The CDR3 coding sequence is TGCAGTGCTAGAGTATTGGGCAGGGACGAGACCCAGTACTTC.

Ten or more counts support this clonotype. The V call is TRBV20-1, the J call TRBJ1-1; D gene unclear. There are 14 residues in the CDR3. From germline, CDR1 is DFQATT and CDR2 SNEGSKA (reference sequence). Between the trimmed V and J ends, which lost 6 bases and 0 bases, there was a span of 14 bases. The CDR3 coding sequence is TGCAGTGCACCACTCCCGGTTCTGAACACTGAAGCTTTCTTT. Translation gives CSAPLPVLNTEAFF.

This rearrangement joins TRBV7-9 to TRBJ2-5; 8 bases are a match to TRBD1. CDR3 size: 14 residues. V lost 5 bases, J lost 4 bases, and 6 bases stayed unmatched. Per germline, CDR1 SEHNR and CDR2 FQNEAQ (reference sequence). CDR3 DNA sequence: TGTGCCAGCAGCCGACAGGGGCTTGGAGAGACCCAGTACTTC. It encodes CASSRQGLGETQYF.

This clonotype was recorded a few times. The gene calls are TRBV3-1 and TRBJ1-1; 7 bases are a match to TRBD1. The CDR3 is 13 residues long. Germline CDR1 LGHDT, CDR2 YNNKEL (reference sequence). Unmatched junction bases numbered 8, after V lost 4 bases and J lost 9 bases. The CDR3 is CASSRRDSPKAFF. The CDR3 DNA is TGTGCCAGCAGCCGACGGGACAGCCCCAAAGCTTTCTTT. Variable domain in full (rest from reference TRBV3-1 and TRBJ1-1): DTAVSQTPKYLVTQMGNDKSIKCEQNLGHDTMYWYKQDSKKFLKIMFSYNNKELIINETVPNRFSPKSPDKAHLNLHINSLELGDSAVYFCASSRRDSPKAFFGQGTRLTVV.

CDR3 sequence (DNA): TGTGCCAGCAGCTCACTCAGACAGGGAAGGAACACCGGGGAGCTGTTTTTT. Its translation is CASSSLRQGRNTGELFF. The chain carries TRBV11-2 and TRBJ2-2, with 7 nucleotides matching TRBD1. Trimming removed 4 bases from V and 1 base from J; junction bases left unmatched: 9. The CDR3 runs to 17 residues. From germline, CDR1 is SGHAT and CDR2 FQNNGV.

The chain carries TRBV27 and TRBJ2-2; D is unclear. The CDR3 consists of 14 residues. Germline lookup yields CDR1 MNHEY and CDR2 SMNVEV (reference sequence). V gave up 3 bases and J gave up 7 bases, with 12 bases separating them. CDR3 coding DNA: TGTGCCAGCAGTTTCCGGCCTTTGTACGGGGAGCTGTTTTTT. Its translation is CASSFRPLYGELFF.

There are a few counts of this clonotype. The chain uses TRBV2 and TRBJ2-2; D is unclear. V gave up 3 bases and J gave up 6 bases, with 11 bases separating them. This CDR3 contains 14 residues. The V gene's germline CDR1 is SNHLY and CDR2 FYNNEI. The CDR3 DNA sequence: TGTGCCAGCAGTGACAGACCAGGCGCCGGGGAGCTGTTTTTT. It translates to CASSDRPGAGELFF.

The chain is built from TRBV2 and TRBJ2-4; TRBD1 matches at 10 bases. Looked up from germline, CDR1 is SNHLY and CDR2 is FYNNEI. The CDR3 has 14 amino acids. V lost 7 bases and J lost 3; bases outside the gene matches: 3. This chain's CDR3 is CASNRDRGKNIQYF. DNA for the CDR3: TGTGCCAGCAACCGGGACAGGGGCAAAAACATTCAGTACTTC.

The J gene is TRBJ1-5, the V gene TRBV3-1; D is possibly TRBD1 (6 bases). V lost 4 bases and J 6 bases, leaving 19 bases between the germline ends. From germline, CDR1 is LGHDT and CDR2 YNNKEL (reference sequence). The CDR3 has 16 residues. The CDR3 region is CASSRSLGQGIQPQHF. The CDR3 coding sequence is TGTGCCAGCAGCCGATCTTTGGGGCAGGGGATTCAGCCCCAGCATTTT.